This T cell receptor (beta chain) was identified during a study of follicular helper T cells after annual influenza vaccination. Across the study: For some subjects, blood spans the 2013-2014, 2014-2015 and 2015-2016 annual vaccinations.

The repertoire was sequenced with immunoSEQ multiplex PCR; TCRdb's copy has only in-frame clones and lacks some. This table holds about 27,000 clones, approximately 78% found once. The germline V gene encodes CDR1 GTSNPN and CDR2 SVGIG (reference sequence). Trimming removed 5 bases from V and 3 bases from J; junction bases left unmatched: 0. This CDR3 has 12 residues. The time point here: 2014-2015 season, pre-vaccination. Notes on the study in general: Each annual vaccination recalled recurring oligoclonal ICOS+CD38+ cTfh clonotypes. Change in circulating plasmablasts correlated with ICOS+CD38+ cTfh clonality change.

On this clone itself: Its antigen remains unidentified.

This clonotype originated in an adult who received the influenza vaccine. V usage is TRBV30 and J usage is TRBJ1-2; TRBD1 agrees at 10 bases. The sequencing used CXCR5+ CD38- circulating T follicular helper cells from blood, collected on the day of influenza vaccination. This sample's subset: circulating Tfh, non-naive CD4+CXCR5+PD-1+ (ICOS+CD38+ or ICOS-CD38-). The CDR3 DNA follows: TGTGCCTGGGGACAGGGGGACTATGGCTACACCTTC. Its protein product is CAWGQGDYGYTF.